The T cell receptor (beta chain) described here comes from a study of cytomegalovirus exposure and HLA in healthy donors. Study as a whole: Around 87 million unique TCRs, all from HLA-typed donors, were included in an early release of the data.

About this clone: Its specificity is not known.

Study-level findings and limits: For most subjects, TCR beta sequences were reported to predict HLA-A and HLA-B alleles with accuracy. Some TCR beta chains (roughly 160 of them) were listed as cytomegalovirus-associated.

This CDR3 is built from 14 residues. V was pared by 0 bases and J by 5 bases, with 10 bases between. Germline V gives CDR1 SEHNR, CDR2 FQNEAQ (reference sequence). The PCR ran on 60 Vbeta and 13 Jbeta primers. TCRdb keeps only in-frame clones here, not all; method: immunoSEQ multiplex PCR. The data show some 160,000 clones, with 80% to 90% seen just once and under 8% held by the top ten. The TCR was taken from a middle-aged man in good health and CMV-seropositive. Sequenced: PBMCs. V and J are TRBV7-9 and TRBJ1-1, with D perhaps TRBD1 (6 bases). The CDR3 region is CASSLAYQGTEAFF. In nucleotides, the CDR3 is TGTGCCAGCAGCTTAGCGTACCAGGGGACTGAAGCTTTCTTT.